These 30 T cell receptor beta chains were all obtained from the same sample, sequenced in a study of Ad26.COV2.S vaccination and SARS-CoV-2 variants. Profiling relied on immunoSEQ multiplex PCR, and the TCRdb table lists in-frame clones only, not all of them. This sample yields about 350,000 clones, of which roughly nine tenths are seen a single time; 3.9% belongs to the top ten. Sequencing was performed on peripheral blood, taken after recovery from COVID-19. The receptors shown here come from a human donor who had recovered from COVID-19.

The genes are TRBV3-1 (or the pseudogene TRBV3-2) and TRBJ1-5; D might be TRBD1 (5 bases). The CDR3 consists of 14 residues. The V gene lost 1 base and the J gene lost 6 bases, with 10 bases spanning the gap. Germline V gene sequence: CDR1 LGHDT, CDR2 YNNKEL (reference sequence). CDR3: CASSQVHQGQPQHF. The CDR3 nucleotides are TGTGCCAGCAGCCAAGTACACCAGGGTCAGCCCCAGCATTTT.

This chain's CDR3 is CASGHGPSYEQYF. The CDR3 bases are TGTGCCAGCGGACACGGGCCCTCCTACGAGCAGTACTTC. The chain uses TRBV27 and TRBJ2-7; TRBD1 might be the D (5 bases). V was shortened by 8 bases and J by 0 bases, with 11 bases between the two germline ends. The CDR3 covers 13 residues. Germline V gene sequence: CDR1 MNHEY, CDR2 SMNVEV (reference sequence).

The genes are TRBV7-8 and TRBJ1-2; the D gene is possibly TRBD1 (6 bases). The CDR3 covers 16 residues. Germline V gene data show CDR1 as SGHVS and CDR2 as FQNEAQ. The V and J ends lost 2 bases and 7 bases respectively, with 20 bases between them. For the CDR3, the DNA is TGTGCCAGCAGCTTACTTGGACCGGACCGAGGGGGTGGCTACACCTTC. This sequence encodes CASSLLGPDRGGGYTF.

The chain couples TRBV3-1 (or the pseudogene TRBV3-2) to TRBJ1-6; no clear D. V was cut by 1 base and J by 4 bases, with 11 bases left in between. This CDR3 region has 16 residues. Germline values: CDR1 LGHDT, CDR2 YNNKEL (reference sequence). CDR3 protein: CASSQALQTYNSPLHF. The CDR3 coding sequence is TGTGCCAGCAGCCAAGCCTTACAGACATATAATTCACCCCTCCACTTT.

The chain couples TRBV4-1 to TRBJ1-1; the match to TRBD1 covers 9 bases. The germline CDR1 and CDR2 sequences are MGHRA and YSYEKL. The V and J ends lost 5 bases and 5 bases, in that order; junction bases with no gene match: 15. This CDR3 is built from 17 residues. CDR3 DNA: TGCGCCAGCAGCAGACGTTCCGAACAGGGGGCGCGGACTGAAGCTTTCTTT. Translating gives CASSRRSEQGARTEAFF.

In DNA form, the CDR3 reads TGTGCTAGTGGTTTGGTACGGGGAGGGGGCCTTGAAAAACTGTTTTTT. This sequence encodes CASGLVRGGGLEKLFF. The gene calls are TRBV12-5 and TRBJ1-4; 7 bases match TRBD1. CDR3 size: 16 residues. From germline, CDR1 is LGHNT and CDR2 FRNRAP. After removal of 0 bases from V and 7 bases from J, the junction contained 8 bases not matched to a gene.

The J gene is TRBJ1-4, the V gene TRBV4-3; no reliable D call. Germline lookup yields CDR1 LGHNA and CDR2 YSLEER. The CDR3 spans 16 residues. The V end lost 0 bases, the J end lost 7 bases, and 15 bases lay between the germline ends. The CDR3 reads CASSQEVRDWGEKLFF. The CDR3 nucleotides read TGCGCCAGCAGCCAAGAAGTCCGGGATTGGGGTGAAAAACTGTTTTTT.

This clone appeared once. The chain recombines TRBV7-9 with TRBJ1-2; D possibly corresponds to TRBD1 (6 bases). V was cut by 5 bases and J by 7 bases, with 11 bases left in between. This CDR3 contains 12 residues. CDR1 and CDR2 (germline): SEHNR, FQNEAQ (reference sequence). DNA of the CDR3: TGTGCCAGCAGCCCCGGGGGCGGTGGCTACACCTTC. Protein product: CASSPGGGGYTF.

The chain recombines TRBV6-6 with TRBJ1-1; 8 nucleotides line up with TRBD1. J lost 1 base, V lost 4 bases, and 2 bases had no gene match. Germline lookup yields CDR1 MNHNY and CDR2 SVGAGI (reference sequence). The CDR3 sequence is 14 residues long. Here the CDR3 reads CASSSGTGNTEAFF. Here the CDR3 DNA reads TGTGCCAGCAGTTCCGGGACAGGGAACACTGAAGCTTTCTTT.

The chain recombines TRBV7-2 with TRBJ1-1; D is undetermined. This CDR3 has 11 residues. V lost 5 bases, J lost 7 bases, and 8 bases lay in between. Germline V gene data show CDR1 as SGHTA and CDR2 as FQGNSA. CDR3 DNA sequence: TGTGCCAGCAGCGAAAGAAATGAAGCTTTCTTT. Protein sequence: CASSERNEAFF.

CDR3 protein: CASSIRLGSQETQYF. In DNA form, the CDR3 reads TGTGCCAGTAGTATAAGGTTGGGCAGTCAAGAGACCCAGTACTTC. This chain connects TRBV19 to TRBJ2-5; D is uncertain. This CDR3 is built from 15 residues. In germline, CDR1 is LNHDA, CDR2 SQIVND (reference sequence). Trimming took off 2 bases at V and 2 bases at J, with 12 bases between the two ends.

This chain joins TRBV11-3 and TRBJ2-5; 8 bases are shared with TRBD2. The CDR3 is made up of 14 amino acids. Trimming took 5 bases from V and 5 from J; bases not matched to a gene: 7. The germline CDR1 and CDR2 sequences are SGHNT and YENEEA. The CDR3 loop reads CASSPGGGTETQYF. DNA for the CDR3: TGTGCCAGCAGCCCCGGGGGGGGGACGGAGACCCAGTACTTC.

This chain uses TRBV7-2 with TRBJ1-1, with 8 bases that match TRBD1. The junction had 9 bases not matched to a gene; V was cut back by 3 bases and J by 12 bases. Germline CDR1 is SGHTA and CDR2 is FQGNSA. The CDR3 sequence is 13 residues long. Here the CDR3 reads CASSFRDRSLTFF. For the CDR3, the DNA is TGTGCCAGCAGCTTCCGGGACAGGAGTCTAACTTTCTTT.

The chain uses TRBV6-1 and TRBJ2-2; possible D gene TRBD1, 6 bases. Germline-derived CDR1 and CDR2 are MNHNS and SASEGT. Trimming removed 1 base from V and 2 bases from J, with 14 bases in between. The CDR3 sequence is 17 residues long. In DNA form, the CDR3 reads TGTGCCAGCAGTGAAGTTCTGCAGGGGTTAAACACCGGGGAGCTGTTTTTT. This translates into CASSEVLQGLNTGELFF.

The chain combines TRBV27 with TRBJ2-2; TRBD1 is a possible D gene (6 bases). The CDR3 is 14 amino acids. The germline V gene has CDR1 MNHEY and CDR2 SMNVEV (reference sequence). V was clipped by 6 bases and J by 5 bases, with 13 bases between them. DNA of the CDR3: TGTGCCAGCAGAGGACAGTCCGTTACCGGGGAGCTGTTTTTT. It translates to CASRGQSVTGELFF.

The CDR3 coding sequence is TGTGCCAGCAGCGCAACAGGGGACTACGAGCAGTACTTC. It encodes CASSATGDYEQYF. The chain employs TRBV9 and TRBJ2-7; 7 bases line up with TRBD1. This CDR3 has 13 amino acids. Germline values: CDR1 SGDLS, CDR2 YYNGEE. The trim removed 3 bases at V and 3 bases at J, leaving 3 bases unmatched.

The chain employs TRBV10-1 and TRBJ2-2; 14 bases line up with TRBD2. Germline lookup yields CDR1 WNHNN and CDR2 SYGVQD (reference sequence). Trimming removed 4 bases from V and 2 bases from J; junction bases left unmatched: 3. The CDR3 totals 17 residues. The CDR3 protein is CASSGLAGGPNTGELFF. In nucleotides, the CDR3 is TGCGCCAGCAGTGGACTAGCGGGGGGGCCTAACACCGGGGAGCTGTTTTTT.

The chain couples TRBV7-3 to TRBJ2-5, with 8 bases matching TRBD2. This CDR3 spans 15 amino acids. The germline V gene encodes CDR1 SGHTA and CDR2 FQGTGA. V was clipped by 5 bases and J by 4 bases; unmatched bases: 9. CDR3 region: CASSVRGGKGETQYF. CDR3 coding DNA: TGTGCCAGCAGCGTACGCGGGGGGAAGGGAGAGACCCAGTACTTC.

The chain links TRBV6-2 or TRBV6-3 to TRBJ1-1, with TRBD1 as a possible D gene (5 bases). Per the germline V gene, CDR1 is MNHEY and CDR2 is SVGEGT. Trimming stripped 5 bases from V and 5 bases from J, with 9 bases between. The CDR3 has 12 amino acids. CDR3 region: CASSRSGTEAFF. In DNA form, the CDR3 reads TGTGCCAGCAGTCGGTCAGGGACTGAAGCTTTCTTT.

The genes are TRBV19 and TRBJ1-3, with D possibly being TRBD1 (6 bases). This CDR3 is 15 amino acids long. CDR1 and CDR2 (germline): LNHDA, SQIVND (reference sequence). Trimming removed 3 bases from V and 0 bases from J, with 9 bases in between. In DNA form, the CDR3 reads TGTGCCAGTAGTATCCTGGACAGCTCTGGAAACACCATATATTTT. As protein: CASSILDSSGNTIYF.

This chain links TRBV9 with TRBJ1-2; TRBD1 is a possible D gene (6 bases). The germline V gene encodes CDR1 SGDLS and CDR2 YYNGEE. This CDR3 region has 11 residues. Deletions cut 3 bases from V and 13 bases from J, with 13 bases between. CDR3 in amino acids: CASSATGFPTF. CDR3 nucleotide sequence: TGTGCCAGCAGCGCCACAGGGTTCCCCACCTTC.

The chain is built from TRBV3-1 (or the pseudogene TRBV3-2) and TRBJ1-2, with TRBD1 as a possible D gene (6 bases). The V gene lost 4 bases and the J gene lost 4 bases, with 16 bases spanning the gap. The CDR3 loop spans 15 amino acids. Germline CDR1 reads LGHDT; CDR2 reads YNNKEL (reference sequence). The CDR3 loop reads CASSLLGAGGYGYTF. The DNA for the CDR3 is TGTGCCAGCAGCCTGCTGGGGGCGGGGGGCTATGGCTACACCTTC.

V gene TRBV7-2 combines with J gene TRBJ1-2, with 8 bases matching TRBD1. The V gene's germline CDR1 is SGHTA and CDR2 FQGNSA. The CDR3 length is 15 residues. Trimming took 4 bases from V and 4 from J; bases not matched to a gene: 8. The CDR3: CASSSSGQGGYGYTF. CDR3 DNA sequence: TGTGCCAGCAGCTCCTCCGGACAGGGCGGCTATGGCTACACCTTC. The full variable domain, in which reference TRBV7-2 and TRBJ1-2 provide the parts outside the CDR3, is GAGVSQSPSNKVTEKGKDVELRCDPISGHTALYWYRQSLGQGLEFLIYFQGNSAPDKSGLPSDRFSAERTGGSVSTLTIQRTQQEDSAVYLCASSSSGQGGYGYTFGSGTRLTVV.

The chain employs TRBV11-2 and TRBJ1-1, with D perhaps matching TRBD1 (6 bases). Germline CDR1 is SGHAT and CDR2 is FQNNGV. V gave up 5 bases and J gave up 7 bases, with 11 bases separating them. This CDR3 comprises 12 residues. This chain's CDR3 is CASSPGAVEAFF. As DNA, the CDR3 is TGTGCCAGCAGCCCGGGGGCGGTTGAAGCTTTCTTT. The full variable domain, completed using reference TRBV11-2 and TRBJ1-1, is EAGVAQSPRYKIIEKRQSVAFWCNPISGHATLYWYQQILGQGPKLLIQFQNNGVVDDSQLPKDRFSAERLKGVDSTLKIQPAKLEDSAVYLCASSPGAVEAFFGQGTRLTVV.

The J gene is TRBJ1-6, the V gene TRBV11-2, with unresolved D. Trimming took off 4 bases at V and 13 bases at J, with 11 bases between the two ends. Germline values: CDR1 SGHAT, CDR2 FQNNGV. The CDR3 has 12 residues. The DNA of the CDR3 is TGTGCCAGCAGCTCGCAAAGGAATCCCCTCCACTTT. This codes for CASSSQRNPLHF.

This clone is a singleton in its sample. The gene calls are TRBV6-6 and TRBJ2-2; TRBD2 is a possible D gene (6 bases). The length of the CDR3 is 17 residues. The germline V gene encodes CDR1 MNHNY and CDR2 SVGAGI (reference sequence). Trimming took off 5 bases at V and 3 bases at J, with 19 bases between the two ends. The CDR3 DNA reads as TGTGCCAGCAGTCGAATGCAGGGAGGAGGGGACACCGGGGAGCTGTTTTTT. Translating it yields CASSRMQGGGDTGELFF.

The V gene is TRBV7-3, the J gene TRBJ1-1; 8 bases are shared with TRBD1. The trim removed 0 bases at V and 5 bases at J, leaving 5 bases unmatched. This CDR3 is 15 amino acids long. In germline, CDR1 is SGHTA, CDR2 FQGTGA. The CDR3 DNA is TGTGCCAGCAGCTTAACAAGAGACAGGGGAACTGAAGCTTTCTTT. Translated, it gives CASSLTRDRGTEAFF.

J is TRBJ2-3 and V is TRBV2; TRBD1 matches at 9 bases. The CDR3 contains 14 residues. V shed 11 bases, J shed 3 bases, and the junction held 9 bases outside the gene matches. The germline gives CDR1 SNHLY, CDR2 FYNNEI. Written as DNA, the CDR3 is TGTGCCTCCAACAGGGGGCGAGCAACAGATACGCAGTATTTT. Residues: CASNRGRATDTQYF.

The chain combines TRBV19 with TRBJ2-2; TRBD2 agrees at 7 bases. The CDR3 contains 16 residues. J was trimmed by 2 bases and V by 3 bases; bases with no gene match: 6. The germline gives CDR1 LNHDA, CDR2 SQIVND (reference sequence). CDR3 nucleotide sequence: TGTGCCAGTAGTATTACGGCGGGGGACAACACCGGGGAGCTGTTTTTT. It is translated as CASSITAGDNTGELFF.

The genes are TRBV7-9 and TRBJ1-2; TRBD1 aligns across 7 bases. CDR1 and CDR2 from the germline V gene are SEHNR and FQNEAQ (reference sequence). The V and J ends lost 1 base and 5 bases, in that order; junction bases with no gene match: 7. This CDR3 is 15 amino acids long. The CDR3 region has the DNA TGTGCCAGCAGCTTAGGGGACAGAATTATATATGGCTACACCTTC. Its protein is CASSLGDRIIYGYTF.